This record looks at one T cell receptor beta chain sequence and its context. The antigen is unknown. Time point indicated: pre-treatment sample, taken before nivolumab and TIL therapy. Pleural nodules or supraclavicular lymph nodes made up most of the excised metastases sampled. The CDR3 is made up of 13 amino acids. Trimming removed 6 bases from V and 10 bases from J, with 15 bases in between. The germline gives CDR1 MDHEN, CDR2 SYDVKM. The data derive from a study of TIL therapy for anti-PD-1-resistant metastatic lung cancer. Study results and limitations: This highly selected cohort may not generalize to typical lung cancer patients. Many TIL product clones were absent from baseline tumor, suggesting clonal contraction.

The immunoSEQ assay was v3. Measured with immunoSEQ multiplex PCR; TCRdb has only the in-frame clones, and not every one. The sample contains 95,000 or so clones, 65% of which appear only once. This chain joins TRBV28 and TRBJ1-4; D call uncertain. Sequencing was performed on tumor tissue, taken at baseline. The sequence was obtained from a person aged 25 to 80 with non-small cell lung cancer. CDR3 sequence reads: CASSLMGKAKLFF. As DNA, the CDR3 is TGTGCCAGCAGCTTAATGGGGAAGGCAAAACTGTTTTTT.